This T cell receptor beta chain was identified during a study of regulatory T cells in long-lasting Graves disease. CDR3-region Arm-PCR and iRepertoire HTBI primers produced the TCR beta libraries. In the study's own analysis: The identification of 62 TRBV and 14 to 15 TRBJ segments was made across samples. TCRdb itself ran the multiplex PCR reads through MiXCR, one entry per CDR3 protein. In this record, the V and J calls reflect TCRdb's handling and not the investigators' own analysis. The table records about 560,000 distinct CDR3 sequences, about 16% of them present only once. The germline CDR1 and CDR2 sequences are SGHRS and YFSETQ. The J segment lost 5 bases and the V segment lost 4 bases, leaving 14 bases of the junction unmatched. The CDR3 totals 16 residues. Overall study results and limits: With persistent disease, TRBV28, TRBJ1-2 and TRBJ2-5 were the favored segments. Results may be inaccurate due to the small sample size.

Notes on this clonotype: What it binds is not known.

The sample's time point: newly diagnosed GD, antithyroid drugs for less than 3 months. Following extraction of RNA from PBMCs, that RNA was used to make the TCR library. These data were also filed under a second study, of T cells in Graves' hyperthyroidism and ophthalmopathy. In that study: Clinicians diagnosed patients from clinical symptoms, serum thyroxine and TRAb, thyroid ultrasound and orbital computed tomography.

The sequences come from peripheral blood mononuclear cells (PBMCs), collected at new diagnosis, from a patient treated with antithyroid drugs. The rearrangement links TRBV5-1 to TRBJ1-1; 7 bases agree with TRBD1. This sequence was found in a man between 18 and 35 years old with Graves disease. The CDR3 DNA follows: TGCGCCAGCAGCCTAGAACAGGGGTCCCCGGGGACTGAAGCTTTCTTT. It encodes CASSLEQGSPGTEAFF.